These T cell receptor beta chains were read from a single sample in a study of cytomegalovirus exposure and HLA in healthy donors. TCRdb's table, derived via immunoSEQ multiplex PCR, lists solely in-frame clones and lacks some. The repertoire consists of roughly 90,000 clones, with 85% occurring once and the leading ten covering roughly 20%. Input material: PBMCs. Receptors were obtained from a man aged 18 to 35 in good health and CMV-seropositive. Both conserved end residues are part of each CDR3. The D gene is left open where the match is weak. Not every row has a clone size; where given, it reads once, few, many or a size class.

clone_size d_call j_call v_call cdr3_aa cdr3_nt
. TRBD2 TRBJ2-5 TRBV6-6 CASSGTSGLQETQYF TGTGCCAGCAGCGGGACTAGCGGACTCCAAGAGACCCAGTACTTC
. . TRBJ2-3 TRBV4-1 CASSPLDRPSTDTQYF TGCGCCAGCAGCCCACTAGATCGTCCTAGCACAGATACGCAGTATTTT
. . TRBJ2-2 TRBV18 CASSLRGTGELFF TGTGCCAGCTCACTCCGGGGAACCGGGGAGCTGTTTTTT
. TRBD1 TRBJ1-4 TRBV5-1 CASSLDYYRGQSEKLFF TGCGCCAGCAGCTTGGATTACTACAGGGGGCAGAGTGAAAAACTGTTTTTT
. . TRBJ2-1 TRBV7-9 CASSLTTAPRGGDEQFF TGTGCCAGCAGCTTAACCACAGCACCTCGAGGGGGGGATGAGCAGTTCTTC
once TRBD2 TRBJ2-1 TRBV6-6 CASSYSGLAGGFAQFF TGTGCCAGCAGTTACTCGGGACTAGCGGGAGGGTTTGCGCAGTTCTTC
. . TRBJ1-2 TRBV7-8 CASSLRSYGYTF TGTGCCAGCAGCTTACGGAGCTATGGCTACACCTTC
. . TRBJ1-4 TRBV14 CASSQDGTHEKLFF TGTGCCAGCAGCCAAGATGGGACACATGAAAAACTGTTTTTT
. . TRBJ1-1 TRBV7-9 CASSSPGGGMNTEAFF TGTGCCAGCAGCTCCCCTGGCGGGGGGATGAACACTGAAGCTTTCTTT
. . TRBJ1-2 TRBV28 CASSLSDSGYGYTF TGTGCCAGCAGTTTATCCGACTCGGGCTATGGCTACACCTTC
. TRBD1 TRBJ2-6 TRBV5-1 CASSSSYGTVYGANVLTF TGCGCCAGCAGCTCCTCATACGGGACAGTCTATGGGGCCAACGTCCTGACTTTC
. TRBD1 TRBJ1-1 TRBV6-1 CASSSRDRVYFGAFF TGTGCCAGCAGTTCCCGGGACAGGGTATACTTCGGAGCTTTCTTT
. . TRBJ2-5 TRBV28 CASMGQGTETQYF TGTGCCAGCATGGGCCAGGGGACGGAGACCCAGTACTTC
once TRBD1 TRBJ1-2 TRBV9 CASSPRWDREAYGYTF TGTGCCAGCAGCCCGAGATGGGACAGGGAGGCCTATGGCTACACCTTC
. TRBD2 TRBJ2-7 TRBV5-1 CASSLAGGPYEQYF TGCGCCAGCAGCTTGGCGGGAGGACCCTACGAGCAGTACTTC
medium-sized TRBD1 TRBJ2-4 TRBV2 CASSAETGGHF TGTGCCAGCAGTGCGGAGACAGGGGGACACTTC
. TRBD1 TRBJ1-4 TRBV7-8 CASSSHRDSRNEKLFF TGTGCCAGCAGCTCGCACAGGGACAGTAGGAATGAAAAACTGTTTTTT
. TRBD1 TRBJ1-5 TRBV7-2 CASSPLAWQGASNQPQHF TGTGCCAGCAGCCCCCTGGCGTGGCAGGGGGCGAGCAATCAGCCCCAGCATTTT